The rows below give T cell receptor beta chains drawn from one sample of a study of blood T cell repertoires in COVID-19. TCRdb's copy holds only in-frame clones and misses some; the assay was immunoSEQ multiplex PCR. The sample records approximately 36,000 clones, 70% to 90% being singletons. The material sequenced was peripheral blood. These receptors all stem from a human donor in a cohort sampled during active COVID-19. Both conserved end residues are part of each CDR3. Fields, in order: J gene, clone size, V gene, D gene, CDR3 protein, CDR3 DNA. The D gene is left open where the match is weak. Some rows mark clone size as missing; the rest say once, few, many or name a class of expanded clone.

TRBJ2-7	once	TRBV6-2/TRBV6-3	.	CASSWGREAEQYF	TGTGCCAGCAGTTGGGGCAGGGAGGCCGAGCAGTACTTC
TRBJ2-1	.	TRBV5-8	.	CASSLAGGQGYYNEQFF	TGTGCCAGCAGCTTGGCGGGGGGACAAGGGTACTACAATGAGCAGTTCTTC
TRBJ2-7	.	TRBV19	TRBD1	CASPTSGTDPPEQYF	TGTGCCAGTCCTACATCCGGGACAGACCCTCCCGAGCAGTACTTC
TRBJ1-1	.	TRBV4-1	TRBD1	CASSQDSTGGRGAFF	TGCGCCAGCAGCCAAGACTCCACAGGGGGCAGGGGAGCTTTCTTT
TRBJ2-6	.	TRBV7-9	.	CASSSTGSGANVLTF	TGTGCCAGCAGCTCCACAGGGTCTGGGGCCAACGTCCTGACTTTC
TRBJ2-1	.	TRBV18	TRBD2	CASSPGTSDNEQFF	TGTGCCAGCTCACCCGGGACTAGCGACAATGAGCAGTTCTTC
TRBJ2-1	.	TRBV2	.	CASNSMGPGSHEQFF	TGTGCCAGCAACTCAATGGGGCCAGGTAGCCATGAGCAGTTCTTC
TRBJ1-2	.	TRBV5-4	.	CASSLGQALYGYTF	TGTGCCAGCAGCTTGGGACAGGCTCTCTATGGCTACACCTTC
TRBJ2-4	.	TRBV19	.	CASSNPGVKNIQYF	TGTGCCAGTAGTAATCCGGGAGTCAAAAACATTCAGTACTTC
TRBJ2-1	.	TRBV13	TRBD1	CASTRQGTYNEQFF	TGTGCCAGCACCAGACAGGGGACCTACAATGAGCAGTTCTTC
TRBJ1-3	.	TRBV10-3	TRBD1	CATTGNSGNTIYF	TGTGCCACGACAGGGAACTCTGGAAACACCATATATTTT
TRBJ1-1	once	TRBV5-8	TRBD1	CASGGLFAEAFF	TGTGCCTCAGGGGGCCTCTTCGCTGAAGCTTTCTTT
TRBJ2-7	.	TRBV4-1	TRBD2	CASSRAGTSGYEQYF	TGCGCCAGCAGCCGCGCCGGGACTAGCGGTTACGAGCAGTACTTC
TRBJ1-4	.	TRBV28	TRBD1	CASSLGGAEEKLFF	TGTGCCAGCAGCCTAGGGGGCGCGGAAGAAAAACTGTTTTTT
TRBJ1-5	.	TRBV2	TRBD1	CASSVGTGSQPQHF	TGTGCCAGCAGTGTTGGGACAGGAAGTCAGCCCCAGCATTTT
TRBJ2-3	once	TRBV4-2	TRBD2	CASSQGSGALGGTQYF	TGTGCCAGCAGCCAGGGAAGCGGGGCCCTGGGGGGTACGCAGTATTTT
TRBJ1-1	.	TRBV27	.	CASSSQGSEAFF	TGTGCCAGCAGTTCCCAGGGGTCTGAAGCTTTCTTT
TRBJ2-3	.	TRBV30	TRBD2	CAWSRGREDTQYF	TGTGCCTGGAGTCGGGGGAGGGAAGATACGCAGTATTTT
TRBJ1-1	.	TRBV11-2	.	CASSGSRVAFF	TGTGCCAGCAGCGGGTCACGGGTAGCTTTCTTT
TRBJ2-7	few	TRBV20-1	TRBD1	CSASRSRDRKYEQYF	TGCAGTGCTAGTAGGTCCCGGGACAGAAAGTACGAGCAGTACTTC
TRBJ1-1	.	TRBV12-3/TRBV12-4	.	CASSFGRRSEAFF	TGTGCCAGCAGTTTCGGCAGGAGGAGTGAAGCTTTCTTT
TRBJ1-6	.	TRBV2	.	CASSEVVQGTLHF	TGTGCCAGCAGTGAAGTTGTACAGGGCACCCTCCACTTT
TRBJ2-7	.	TRBV18	TRBD2	CASSVSGGSYEQYF	TGTGCCAGCTCAGTCAGCGGGGGCTCCTACGAGCAGTACTTC
TRBJ2-1	.	TRBV18	TRBD1	CASSPPDRERTYNEQFF	TGTGCCAGCTCACCACCGGACAGGGAAAGGACGTACAATGAGCAGTTCTTC
TRBJ2-1	.	TRBV5-1	TRBD2	CASSLVLAGRNNEQFF	TGCGCCAGCAGCTTGGTACTAGCGGGGAGGAACAATGAGCAGTTCTTC
TRBJ2-2	.	TRBV11-2	TRBD1	CASSLDQGATTGELFF	TGTGCCAGCAGCTTAGATCAGGGGGCGACCACCGGGGAGCTGTTTTTT
TRBJ2-1	.	TRBV9	TRBD2	CASSVVSSGGGNEQFF	TGTGCCAGCAGCGTAGTCTCTAGCGGGGGGGGCAATGAGCAGTTCTTC
TRBJ2-1	.	TRBV7-8	.	CASSPLRDMSYNEQFF	TGTGCCAGCAGCCCACTCCGGGACATGAGCTACAATGAGCAGTTCTTC
TRBJ2-7	.	TRBV6-1	TRBD1	CASSERTGGQEQYF	TGTGCCAGCAGTGAGAGGACAGGGGGGCAAGAGCAGTACTTC
TRBJ2-1	once	TRBV4-2	TRBD2	CASSHVLAGGPGGEQFF	TGTGCCAGCAGCCATGTACTAGCGGGGGGGCCGGGCGGTGAGCAGTTCTTC
TRBJ1-1	.	TRBV5-1	.	CASSSSSRMNTEAFF	TGCGCCAGCAGCTCGAGTTCCCGCATGAACACTGAAGCTTTCTTT
TRBJ2-5	.	TRBV18	TRBD1	CASSPSGQGLGETQYF	TGTGCCAGCTCACCCTCCGGACAGGGTTTGGGAGAGACCCAGTACTTC
TRBJ2-7	.	TRBV9	TRBD2	CASSAGTSGGLLPYEQYF	TGTGCCAGCAGCGCGGGGACTAGCGGGGGGTTACTACCCTACGAGCAGTACTTC
TRBJ2-5	.	TRBV28	TRBD2	CASIRAGGGETQYF	TGTGCCAGCATACGGGCGGGGGGCGGCGAGACCCAGTACTTC
TRBJ1-4	.	TRBV15	.	CATSSPRGEKLFF	TGTGCCACCAGCAGCCCCCGGGGGGAAAAACTGTTTTTT
TRBJ2-7	.	TRBV5-1	TRBD1	CASSLEGDRPYEQYF	TGCGCCAGCAGCTTGGAAGGGGACAGGCCCTACGAGCAGTACTTC
TRBJ2-2	.	TRBV3-1/TRBV3-2	TRBD2	CASSRLAGGIGELFF	TGTGCCAGCAGCCGATTAGCGGGGGGGATCGGGGAGCTGTTTTTT
TRBJ2-1	.	TRBV11-2	.	CASSREGMGGSYNEQFF	TGTGCCAGCAGCCGTGAAGGTATGGGGGGCTCCTACAATGAGCAGTTCTTC
TRBJ2-3	.	TRBV3-1/TRBV3-2	TRBD2	CASSRTSGGSSTDTQYF	TGTGCCAGCAGCCGGACTAGCGGGGGATCTAGCACAGATACGCAGTATTTT
TRBJ1-6	.	TRBV19	TRBD1	CASSPTGGFSPLHF	TGTGCCAGTAGCCCGACAGGGGGTTTTTCACCCCTCCACTTT
TRBJ2-3	.	TRBV9	.	CASSVEGRGYTDTQYF	TGTGCCAGCAGCGTAGAAGGAAGGGGATACACAGATACGCAGTATTTT
TRBJ1-2	.	TRBV2	.	CASSDPQNTNYGYTF	TGTGCCAGCAGTGACCCGCAGAACACTAACTATGGCTACACCTTC
TRBJ2-1	.	TRBV5-4	.	CASSPYSPDWYNEQFF	TGTGCCAGCAGTCCTTATTCCCCAGACTGGTACAATGAGCAGTTCTTC
TRBJ2-7	.	TRBV2	TRBD1	CASSERGPTYEQYF	TGTGCCAGCAGTGAAAGGGGGCCCACCTACGAGCAGTACTTC
TRBJ1-4	.	TRBV9	TRBD1	CASSVGQGIREKLFF	TGTGCCAGCAGCGTCGGACAGGGGATCCGCGAAAAACTGTTTTTT
TRBJ2-7	.	TRBV5-1	.	CASSFGTSAYEQYF	TGCGCCAGCAGCTTCGGTACGAGCGCCTACGAGCAGTACTTC
TRBJ2-3	.	TRBV28	TRBD2	CASSAPTSASTSDTQYF	TGTGCCAGCAGTGCCCCGACTAGCGCGTCGACCTCAGATACGCAGTATTTT
TRBJ1-2	.	TRBV19	.	CASRPGLDYGYTF	TGTGCCAGTAGGCCCGGACTCGATTATGGCTACACCTTC
TRBJ1-3	once	TRBV5-1	.	CASSLIPSGGAGNTIYF	TGCGCCAGCAGCTTGATCCCTTCCGGGGGGGCTGGAAACACCATATATTTT
TRBJ2-7	once	TRBV21-1	.	CASSKASGGSYEQYF	TGTGCCAGCAGCAAAGCTAGCGGGGGGTCCTACGAGCAGTACTTC
TRBJ1-6	.	TRBV4-1	TRBD1	CASSQGILVRQGVRSPLHF	TGCGCCAGCAGCCAAGGAATTTTAGTACGACAGGGGGTCAGATCACCCCTCCACTTT
TRBJ1-1	.	TRBV7-6	.	CATRPPLGSTEAFF	TGTGCCACCCGACCCCCCCTAGGGAGCACTGAAGCTTTCTTT
TRBJ1-4	.	TRBV5-1	.	CASSLGFPDEKLFF	TGCGCCAGCAGCTTGGGGTTTCCGGATGAAAAACTGTTTTTT
TRBJ1-2	.	TRBV24-1	.	CATSDFRHGYTF	TGTGCCACTAGTGATTTTCGTCATGGCTACACCTTC
TRBJ1-4	.	TRBV19	TRBD1	CASSLWTGDEKLFF	TGTGCCAGTAGTCTTTGGACAGGGGATGAAAAACTGTTTTTT